One and the same sample provided the 20 T cell receptor beta chains below, sequenced in a study of blood T cells in healthy people across ages. It was with a sample-barcoded 5' primer and a J-beta primer mix that a second PCR of about 6 to 12 cycles was run. TCRdb passed the 5' RACE reads through MiXCR, listing each CDR3 protein once. The sample includes 780,000 or so distinct CDR3 sequences, about 53% of them seen just once. The sample comprised blood. The receptors here all came from an elderly man in good health.

This clonotype was observed a single time. The chain has TRBV12-3 or TRBV12-4 and TRBJ2-4, with D perhaps matching TRBD1 (5 bases). The CDR3 consists of 13 residues. Trimming pared 7 bases from V and 13 bases from J, leaving 20 bases between. CDR3 region: CASTPGRAGEQYF. CDR3 DNA sequence: TGTGCCAGCACCCCTGGCAGGGCCGGAGAGCAGTACTTC.

The CDR3 sequence is CASSFSGGFSYNEQFF. Written as DNA, the CDR3 is TGTGCCAGCAGTTTTTCGGGAGGGTTTTCCTACAATGAGCAGTTCTTC. This chain connects TRBV12-3 or TRBV12-4 to TRBJ2-1, with 8 bases that match TRBD2. The junction had 5 bases not matched to a gene; V was cut back by 3 bases and J by 1 base. The CDR3 runs 16 residues.

The chain employs TRBV6-2 or TRBV6-3 and TRBJ2-1; the D call may be TRBD1 or TRBD2 (5 bases each). The V end was cut by 0 bases, the J end by 10 bases, with 16 bases between. This CDR3 region has 15 residues. Per the germline V gene, CDR1 is MNHEY and CDR2 is SVGEGT. CDR3 DNA sequence: TGTGCCAGCAGTTACTCGAGCCAGGGTGACTACGAGCAGTTCTTC. Amino acids: CASSYSSQGDYEQFF.

The chain links TRBV29-1 to TRBJ2-3, with D tentatively TRBD2 (6 bases). The germline V gene encodes CDR1 SQVTM and CDR2 ANQGSEA. The CDR3 spans 17 residues. V shed 2 bases and J shed 0 bases, with 18 bases lying between them. CDR3 residues: CSVESPGGGISTDTQYF. The DNA for the CDR3 is TGCAGCGTTGAAAGCCCGGGTGGCGGGATAAGCACAGATACGCAGTATTTT.

The V gene is TRBV11-1, the J gene TRBJ1-3, with D possibly being TRBD1 (5 bases). This CDR3 is built from 14 residues. Trimming pared 5 bases from V and 2 bases from J, leaving 10 bases between. Germline V gives CDR1 SGHAT, CDR2 FQDESV (reference sequence). CDR3 protein: CASSHGTTGNTIYF. CDR3 bases: TGTGCCAGCAGCCACGGGACGACTGGAAACACCATATATTTT.

This chain connects TRBV10-3 to TRBJ2-1; TRBD1 aligns across 10 bases. V lost 3 bases to trimming and J lost 3 bases; unmatched junction nucleotides: 17. The CDR3 length is 20 residues. The germline gives CDR1 ENHRY, CDR2 SYGVKD. The CDR3 reads CAISERGTGDIWAVYNEQFF. The DNA for the CDR3 is TGTGCCATCAGTGAAAGGGGGACAGGGGATATCTGGGCGGTCTACAATGAGCAGTTCTTC.

This clonotype was seen only a few times. The chain is built from TRBV3-1 and TRBJ2-7; D is uncertain. V shed 0 bases and J shed 0 bases, with 15 bases lying between them. Germline loops: CDR1 LGHDT, CDR2 YNNKEL (reference sequence). This CDR3 has 17 residues. The CDR3 DNA follows: TGTGCCAGCAGCCAAGAAGGGCGGCAGCGAAGCTCCTACGAGCAGTACTTC. Protein sequence: CASSQEGRQRSSYEQYF.

V is TRBV7-2 and J is TRBJ2-3; no definite D call. This CDR3 comprises 14 residues. Germline-derived CDR1 and CDR2 are SGHTA and FQGNSA. Trimming shortened V by 5 bases and J by 14 bases, and 23 bases separated the two germline ends. CDR3 protein: CASSPTIQHRDAYF. Here the CDR3 DNA reads TGTGCCAGCAGCCCGACCATCCAGCACAGAGACGCGTATTTT. Full variable domain (missing parts from reference TRBV7-2 and TRBJ2-3): GAGVSQSPSNKVTEKGKDVELRCDPISGHTALYWYRQSLGQGLEFLIYFQGNSAPDKSGLPSDRFSAERTGGSVSTLTIQRTQQEDSAVYLCASSPTIQHRDAYFGPGTRLTVL.

The rearrangement uses TRBV4-2 and TRBJ1-1, with a possible D match to TRBD1 (5 bases). CDR3 length: 16 amino acids. The germline V gene has CDR1 LGHNA and CDR2 YNFKEQ. V was trimmed by 4 bases and J by 5 bases, leaving 20 bases between them. CDR3 in DNA: TGTGCCAGCAGCCGACCGGGACGGCAGATGGAAACTGAAGCTTTCTTT. Its translation is CASSRPGRQMETEAFF.

The chain uses TRBV5-4 and TRBJ2-1; tentative D call: TRBD2 (6 bases). The CDR3 has 17 amino acids. Trimming shortened V by 4 bases and J by 0 bases, and 17 bases separated the two germline ends. CDR1 is SGHNT and CDR2 is YYREEE in the germline V gene (reference sequence). CDR3 amino acids: CASSPGGAGSSYNEQFF. CDR3 coding DNA: TGTGCCAGCAGCCCAGGAGGGGCGGGAAGCTCCTACAATGAGCAGTTCTTC.

The sample holds a few counts of this clonotype. The rearrangement links TRBV6-5 to TRBJ2-7, with 8 positions matching TRBD1. The germline V gene has CDR1 MNHEY and CDR2 SVGAGI. The V gene end was trimmed by 0 bases and the J gene end by 3 bases; junction bases not matched to a gene: 10. The CDR3 totals 17 residues. CDR3 region: CASSYSFAGTGHYEQYF. For the CDR3, the DNA is TGTGCCAGCAGTTACTCTTTCGCCGGGACAGGTCACTACGAGCAGTACTTC.

This clonotype was counted between two and nine times. The rearrangement joins TRBV27 to TRBJ1-2; D might be TRBD1 (6 bases). CDR1 and CDR2 from the germline V gene are MNHEY and SMNVEV (reference sequence). CDR3 size: 14 residues. V lost 4 bases to trimming and J lost 3 bases, with 12 bases between them. The CDR3 DNA is TGTGCCAGCAGTTCTCGAGGGGGGTACTATGGCTACACCTTC. Its protein product is CASSSRGGYYGYTF.

Comments on this clonotype: An end of the junction differs from the germline gene, which may be a read error. The chain joins TRBV3-1 to TRBJ2-3; D possibly uses TRBD1 or TRBD2 (5 bases each). Germline CDR1 is LGHDT and CDR2 is YNNKEL (reference sequence). The CDR3 sequence is 14 residues long. The CDR3 coding sequence is TGTGCCAGCAGCTGGAACCGGGGCACAGAGACGCAGTATTTT. It encodes CASSWNRGTETQYF.

The chain uses TRBV28 and TRBJ2-3; no clear D. The CDR3 runs 13 residues. Trimming stripped 4 bases from V and 2 bases from J, with 7 bases between. Germline CDR1 is MDHEN and CDR2 is SYDVKM. The chain's CDR3 is CASSWVFTDTQYF. In DNA, the CDR3 is TGTGCCAGCAGTTGGGTCTTCACAGATACGCAGTATTTT.

This chain uses TRBV27 with TRBJ1-5; 7 bases agree with TRBD1. CDR3 length: 17 residues. CDR1 is MNHEY and CDR2 is SMNVEV in the germline V gene (reference sequence). The trim removed 6 bases at V and 0 bases at J, leaving 11 bases unmatched. The CDR3 sequence: CASSAGQVKNSNQPQHF. The CDR3 nucleotides read TGTGCCAGCAGCGCCGGACAGGTGAAAAATAGCAATCAGCCCCAGCATTTT.

The V gene is TRBV18, the J gene TRBJ2-5, with TRBD1 matching 7 bases. The DNA matches TRBJ2-7 better at its end, which makes the J call doubtful. CDR1 and CDR2 from the germline V gene are KGHSH and LQKENI. This CDR3 contains 14 residues. DNA of the CDR3: TGTGCCAGCTCCGACGTGACAGGGTGGAACGAGCAGTACTTC. Translated, it gives CASSDVTGWNEQYF.

This clonotype was picked up a small number of times. This chain uses TRBV12-3 or TRBV12-4 with TRBJ2-7, with a tentative D call TRBD2 (5 bases). The V end lost 5 bases, the J end lost 6 bases, and 17 bases lay between the germline ends. The CDR3 loop spans 14 amino acids. In DNA, the CDR3 is TGTGCCAGCAGTCCCCTTGGGAGTTCGAGCGAGCAGTACTTC. It yields the protein CASSPLGSSSEQYF.

The gene calls are TRBV7-2 and TRBJ1-1, with D hard to call. Between the trimmed V and J ends, which lost 5 bases and 1 base, there was a span of 8 bases. CDR1 and CDR2 (germline): SGHTA, FQGNSA. This CDR3 is built from 13 residues. Here the CDR3 DNA reads TGTGCCAGCAGCGTCCAGGAGAACACTGAAGCTTTCTTT. This sequence encodes CASSVQENTEAFF.

The genes are TRBV28 and TRBJ1-5; unclear D gene. V was shortened by 6 bases and J by 4 bases, with 13 bases between the two germline ends. The CDR3 spans 14 residues. Germline-derived CDR1 and CDR2 are MDHEN and SYDVKM. Here the CDR3 reads CASSVPRMNQPQHF. CDR3 nucleotide sequence: TGTGCCAGCAGCGTTCCCAGGATGAATCAGCCCCAGCATTTT.

The genes are TRBV10-3 and TRBJ2-1; possibly TRBD1 for D (6 bases). This CDR3 has 13 amino acids. CDR1 is ENHRY, CDR2 SYGVKD, per germline. The V gene lost 7 bases and the J gene lost 4 bases, with 11 bases spanning the gap. This CDR3 reads CAIKGGQYNEQFF. CDR3 in DNA: TGTGCCATCAAAGGGGGACAATACAATGAGCAGTTCTTC.